This T cell receptor (beta chain) was recovered during a study of T cell changes during pregnancy in multiple sclerosis. CDR1 SEHNR and CDR2 FQNEAQ come from the germline V gene (reference sequence). The CDR3 covers 16 residues. V dropped 5 bases and J dropped 6; count of bases not matched to a gene: 10. Measured with immunoSEQ multiplex PCR; TCRdb has only the in-frame clones, and not every one. The sample includes around 100,000 clones, roughly 90% of them seen just once. This clonotype originated in a female donor with multiple sclerosis, enrolled in a pregnancy study. The chain uses TRBV7-9 and TRBJ2-1; 10 bases align to TRBD2. This specimen was peripheral blood, taken after pregnancy. The CDR3 here is CASSIQTSGPFNEQFF. The CDR3 DNA reads TGTGCCAGCAGCATACAGACTAGCGGGCCATTCAATGAGCAGTTCTTC. Looking up the rest from reference TRBV7-9 and TRBJ2-1 gives the full variable domain: DTGVSQNPRHKITKRGQNVTFRCDPISEHNRLYWYRQTLGQGPEFLTYFQNEAQLEKSRLLSDRFSAERPKGSFSTLEIQRTEQGDSAMYLCASSIQTSGPFNEQFFGPGTRLTVL.